The rows below give T cell receptor beta chains drawn from one sample of a study of blood T cell repertoires in COVID-19. Sequenced by immunoSEQ multiplex PCR; TCRdb stores in-frame clones only, minus some. The table lists about 150,000 clones, about 88% of them singletons. The specimen was peripheral blood. These receptors were collected from a man in his 60s with COVID-19, enrolled during active disease. CDR3s include the opening cysteine and the closing phenylalanine or tryptophan. The order of the fields is clone size, D gene, CDR3 length, V gene, J gene, CDR3 protein, CDR3 DNA. A D gene is named only where the DNA matches it firmly. Not every row has a clone size; where given, it reads once, few, many or a size class.

clone_size: NA; d_call: TRBD1; cdr3_length: 15; v_call: TRBV6-6; j_call: TRBJ1-5; cdr3_aa: CASSYSGTGGQPQHF; cdr3_nt: TGTGCCAGCAGTTACTCCGGGACAGGGGGTCAGCCCCAGCATTTT
clone_size: NA; d_call: NA; cdr3_length: 19; v_call: TRBV4-3; j_call: TRBJ2-1; cdr3_aa: CASSQDFRAAGSTYNEQFF; cdr3_nt: TGCGCCAGCAGCCAAGACTTTCGGGCTGCGGGGAGTACCTACAATGAGCAGTTCTTC
clone_size: once; d_call: TRBD1; cdr3_length: 16; v_call: TRBV12-5; j_call: TRBJ2-1; cdr3_aa: CASGLTRDRGLNEQFF; cdr3_nt: TGTGCTAGTGGGTTAACTCGGGACAGGGGGCTGAATGAGCAGTTCTTC
clone_size: NA; d_call: NA; cdr3_length: 13; v_call: TRBV18; j_call: TRBJ1-5; cdr3_aa: CASSPDRDQPQHF; cdr3_nt: TGTGCCAGCTCACCGGACAGAGACCAGCCCCAGCATTTT
clone_size: NA; d_call: NA; cdr3_length: 14; v_call: TRBV18; j_call: TRBJ1-5; cdr3_aa: CASSPQGRNQPQHF; cdr3_nt: TGTGCCAGCTCACCCCAGGGGCGCAATCAGCCCCAGCATTTT
clone_size: NA; d_call: NA; cdr3_length: 12; v_call: TRBV4-1; j_call: TRBJ2-1; cdr3_aa: CASSQGNSLLFF; cdr3_nt: TGCGCCAGCAGCCAAGGTAACTCGCTTTTGTTCTTC
clone_size: NA; d_call: NA; cdr3_length: 16; v_call: TRBV7-2; j_call: TRBJ2-3; cdr3_aa: CASSLGSSRAEDTQYF; cdr3_nt: TGTGCCAGCAGCTTAGGATCTAGCCGGGCTGAGGATACGCAGTATTTT
clone_size: NA; d_call: NA; cdr3_length: 14; v_call: TRBV19; j_call: TRBJ2-5; cdr3_aa: CASSANRVRETQYF; cdr3_nt: TGTGCCAGTAGTGCAAACAGGGTCCGTGAGACCCAGTACTTC
clone_size: NA; d_call: NA; cdr3_length: 14; v_call: TRBV24-1; j_call: TRBJ2-7; cdr3_aa: CATRADSDSYEQYF; cdr3_nt: TGTGCCACCAGGGCCGACAGCGACTCCTACGAGCAGTACTTC
clone_size: NA; d_call: NA; cdr3_length: 14; v_call: TRBV7-2; j_call: TRBJ1-2; cdr3_aa: CASSSNRVEKGYTF; cdr3_nt: TGTGCCAGCAGCTCGAACAGGGTGGAAAAAGGCTACACCTTC
clone_size: NA; d_call: NA; cdr3_length: 11; v_call: TRBV20-1; j_call: TRBJ1-1; cdr3_aa: CRVQGNTEAFF; cdr3_nt: TGCAGGGTACAGGGGAACACTGAAGCTTTCTTT
clone_size: NA; d_call: NA; cdr3_length: 14; v_call: TRBV6-5; j_call: TRBJ2-7; cdr3_aa: CASTLLQGLGEQYF; cdr3_nt: TGTGCCAGCACCTTACTCCAGGGGTTAGGCGAGCAGTACTTC
clone_size: NA; d_call: NA; cdr3_length: 14; v_call: TRBV2; j_call: TRBJ1-1; cdr3_aa: CASSGQVISTEAFF; cdr3_nt: TGTGCCAGCAGTGGTCAGGTTATTTCCACTGAAGCTTTCTTT
clone_size: NA; d_call: NA; cdr3_length: 14; v_call: TRBV3-1/TRBV3-2; j_call: TRBJ2-7; cdr3_aa: CASSSGLGGLQQYF; cdr3_nt: TGTGCCAGCAGCTCTGGACTCGGAGGTTTACAGCAGTACTTC
clone_size: NA; d_call: NA; cdr3_length: 14; v_call: TRBV19; j_call: TRBJ1-2; cdr3_aa: CASRNSGSGYGYTF; cdr3_nt: TGTGCCAGTCGAAACTCAGGGTCAGGCTATGGCTACACCTTC
clone_size: once; d_call: TRBD1; cdr3_length: 12; v_call: TRBV27; j_call: TRBJ1-2; cdr3_aa: CASSLTGNGYTF; cdr3_nt: TGTGCCAGCAGTCTGACAGGGAATGGCTACACCTTC
clone_size: few; d_call: NA; cdr3_length: 17; v_call: TRBV5-6; j_call: TRBJ2-5; cdr3_aa: CASSSGPLQIQQETQYF; cdr3_nt: TGTGCCAGCAGCTCTGGCCCCTTACAGATACAACAAGAGACCCAGTACTTC
clone_size: NA; d_call: NA; cdr3_length: 15; v_call: TRBV18; j_call: TRBJ1-6; cdr3_aa: CASSPYPGEDSPLHF; cdr3_nt: TGTGCCAGCTCACCTTACCCCGGGGAGGATTCACCCCTCCACTTT
clone_size: NA; d_call: TRBD1; cdr3_length: 15; v_call: TRBV11-2; j_call: TRBJ1-6; cdr3_aa: CASSPRGRFNSPLHF; cdr3_nt: TGTGCCAGCAGCCCCAGGGGGCGCTTCAATTCACCCCTCCACTTT
clone_size: NA; d_call: TRBD1; cdr3_length: 15; v_call: TRBV18; j_call: TRBJ1-3; cdr3_aa: CASSLAQGSGNTIYF; cdr3_nt: TGTGCCAGCTCACTTGCACAGGGGAGTGGAAACACCATATATTTT
clone_size: NA; d_call: TRBD2; cdr3_length: 15; v_call: TRBV28; j_call: TRBJ2-5; cdr3_aa: CASSGRAGGQETQYF; cdr3_nt: TGTGCCAGCAGCGGGCGAGCGGGGGGGCAGGAGACCCAGTACTTC
clone_size: NA; d_call: NA; cdr3_length: 15; v_call: TRBV27; j_call: TRBJ1-2; cdr3_aa: CASSLGTHLGYGYTF; cdr3_nt: TGTGCCAGCAGTTTAGGGACACACCTCGGGTATGGCTACACCTTC
clone_size: NA; d_call: NA; cdr3_length: 14; v_call: TRBV5-1; j_call: TRBJ2-5; cdr3_aa: CASSLGGGAETQYF; cdr3_nt: TGCGCCAGCAGCTTGGGTGGGGGCGCTGAGACCCAGTACTTC
clone_size: NA; d_call: TRBD1; cdr3_length: 14; v_call: TRBV2; j_call: TRBJ1-5; cdr3_aa: CASSAGGGGQPQHF; cdr3_nt: TGTGCCAGCAGTGCAGGGGGCGGGGGTCAGCCCCAGCATTTT
clone_size: NA; d_call: NA; cdr3_length: 19; v_call: TRBV4-1; j_call: TRBJ2-3; cdr3_aa: CASSQEFAGSAAVVDTQYF; cdr3_nt: TGCGCCAGCAGCCAAGAATTTGCCGGGAGTGCGGCGGTCGTAGATACGCAGTATTTT
clone_size: NA; d_call: TRBD1; cdr3_length: 15; v_call: TRBV28; j_call: TRBJ2-7; cdr3_aa: CASRTGTGATYEQYF; cdr3_nt: TGTGCCAGCAGAACCGGGACAGGGGCAACCTACGAGCAGTACTTC
clone_size: NA; d_call: TRBD1; cdr3_length: 14; v_call: TRBV7-6; j_call: TRBJ2-7; cdr3_aa: CASSPDRATIRQYF; cdr3_nt: TGTGCCAGCAGCCCGGACAGGGCTACGATACGGCAGTACTTC
clone_size: NA; d_call: TRBD1; cdr3_length: 14; v_call: TRBV7-2; j_call: TRBJ2-7; cdr3_aa: CASSRDRGSYEQYF; cdr3_nt: TGTGCCAGCAGCCGGGACAGGGGGAGCTACGAGCAGTACTTC
clone_size: NA; d_call: NA; cdr3_length: 14; v_call: TRBV28; j_call: TRBJ2-4; cdr3_aa: CASSWGQAKNIQYF; cdr3_nt: TGTGCCAGCAGTTGGGGGCAAGCCAAAAACATTCAGTACTTC
clone_size: NA; d_call: NA; cdr3_length: 15; v_call: TRBV30; j_call: TRBJ1-1; cdr3_aa: CAWSTAGAMNTEAFF; cdr3_nt: TGTGCCTGGAGTACGGCAGGGGCGATGAACACTGAAGCTTTCTTT
clone_size: NA; d_call: NA; cdr3_length: 15; v_call: TRBV6-5; j_call: TRBJ2-3; cdr3_aa: CASSSTGLGADTQYF; cdr3_nt: TGTGCCAGCAGTTCAACAGGGCTGGGAGCAGATACGCAGTATTTT
clone_size: NA; d_call: NA; cdr3_length: 13; v_call: TRBV12-3/TRBV12-4; j_call: TRBJ2-3; cdr3_aa: CASSLALTDTQYF; cdr3_nt: TGTGCCAGCAGTTTAGCCTTGACAGATACGCAGTATTTT
clone_size: NA; d_call: TRBD2; cdr3_length: 13; v_call: TRBV19; j_call: TRBJ2-1; cdr3_aa: CAVRAPGGNEQFF; cdr3_nt: TGTGCCGTCCGCGCCCCGGGGGGCAATGAGCAGTTCTTC
clone_size: NA; d_call: NA; cdr3_length: 13; v_call: TRBV7-9; j_call: TRBJ2-7; cdr3_aa: CASSLGRSYEQYF; cdr3_nt: TGTGCCAGCAGCTTAGGCAGGTCCTACGAGCAGTACTTC
clone_size: NA; d_call: TRBD2; cdr3_length: 15; v_call: TRBV4-1; j_call: TRBJ2-3; cdr3_aa: CASSQDGTSSDTQYF; cdr3_nt: TGCGCCAGCAGCCAAGACGGGACTAGCAGTGATACGCAGTATTTT
clone_size: NA; d_call: NA; cdr3_length: 16; v_call: TRBV7-2; j_call: TRBJ2-1; cdr3_aa: CASTPGTGTRVNEQFF; cdr3_nt: TGTGCCAGCACTCCTGGAACCGGGACTCGCGTCAATGAGCAGTTCTTC
clone_size: NA; d_call: TRBD2; cdr3_length: 16; v_call: TRBV5-4; j_call: TRBJ2-1; cdr3_aa: CASRQAGTSGYNEQFF; cdr3_nt: TGTGCCAGCAGGCAGGCCGGGACTAGCGGGTACAATGAGCAGTTCTTC
clone_size: once; d_call: TRBD1; cdr3_length: 14; v_call: TRBV6-5; j_call: TRBJ1-4; cdr3_aa: CATRTGSDNEKLFF; cdr3_nt: TGTGCCACTAGGACAGGGAGTGATAATGAAAAACTGTTTTTT
clone_size: NA; d_call: NA; cdr3_length: 12; v_call: TRBV29-1; j_call: TRBJ1-2; cdr3_aa: CSGGGGNYGYTF; cdr3_nt: TGCAGCGGGGGTGGCGGAAACTATGGCTACACCTTC
clone_size: NA; d_call: NA; cdr3_length: 14; v_call: TRBV5-4; j_call: TRBJ1-1; cdr3_aa: CASILEGGNTEAFF; cdr3_nt: TGTGCCAGCATATTGGAAGGGGGTAACACTGAAGCTTTCTTT
clone_size: NA; d_call: TRBD1; cdr3_length: 17; v_call: TRBV5-1; j_call: TRBJ1-1; cdr3_aa: CASSLDPGGPLMAEAFF; cdr3_nt: TGCGCCAGCAGCTTGGATCCAGGGGGCCCCTTAATGGCTGAAGCTTTCTTT
clone_size: NA; d_call: NA; cdr3_length: 16; v_call: TRBV5-6; j_call: TRBJ1-3; cdr3_aa: CASSLFQTNSGNTIYF; cdr3_nt: TGTGCCAGCAGCTTGTTCCAGACAAACTCTGGAAACACCATATATTTT
clone_size: NA; d_call: NA; cdr3_length: 16; v_call: TRBV7-2; j_call: TRBJ1-4; cdr3_aa: CASSVDSRIDLEKLFF; cdr3_nt: TGTGCCAGCAGCGTAGACTCCAGGATAGACCTTGAAAAACTGTTTTTT
clone_size: NA; d_call: NA; cdr3_length: 14; v_call: TRBV5-4; j_call: TRBJ2-5; cdr3_aa: CASSFGGMGETQYF; cdr3_nt: TGTGCCAGCAGCTTTGGGGGGATGGGAGAGACCCAGTACTTC
clone_size: NA; d_call: TRBD1; cdr3_length: 15; v_call: TRBV6-6; j_call: TRBJ2-5; cdr3_aa: CASSPGTGVFETQYF; cdr3_nt: TGTGCCAGCAGCCCTGGGACAGGGGTTTTCGAGACCCAGTACTTC
clone_size: NA; d_call: TRBD2; cdr3_length: 17; v_call: TRBV27; j_call: TRBJ2-3; cdr3_aa: CASSLHRLAVSTDTQYF; cdr3_nt: TGTGCCAGCAGTTTACATCGACTAGCGGTGAGCACAGATACGCAGTATTTT
clone_size: NA; d_call: NA; cdr3_length: 13; v_call: TRBV25-1; j_call: TRBJ1-1; cdr3_aa: CASTRQMNTEAFF; cdr3_nt: TGTGCCAGTACCAGACAGATGAACACTGAAGCTTTCTTT
clone_size: NA; d_call: NA; cdr3_length: 15; v_call: TRBV6-5; j_call: TRBJ1-6; cdr3_aa: CASSYSSDRTSPLHF; cdr3_nt: TGTGCCAGCAGTTACTCGTCCGACAGAACTTCACCCCTCCACTTT
clone_size: NA; d_call: NA; cdr3_length: 13; v_call: TRBV7-2; j_call: TRBJ2-2; cdr3_aa: CASSNPRSFELFF; cdr3_nt: TGTGCCAGCAGCAACCCCAGATCTTTTGAGCTGTTTTTT
clone_size: NA; d_call: TRBD1; cdr3_length: 15; v_call: TRBV7-8; j_call: TRBJ1-2; cdr3_aa: CASSLRQGNSYGYTF; cdr3_nt: TGTGCCAGCAGCTTACGACAGGGGAACAGCTATGGCTACACCTTC
clone_size: NA; d_call: TRBD1; cdr3_length: 14; v_call: TRBV27; j_call: TRBJ1-2; cdr3_aa: CASSTRQGSYGYTF; cdr3_nt: TGTGCCAGCAGTACCCGACAGGGGAGCTATGGCTACACCTTC
clone_size: NA; d_call: TRBD1; cdr3_length: 17; v_call: TRBV25-1; j_call: TRBJ1-2; cdr3_aa: CASSVLEPGQVRDGYTF; cdr3_nt: TGTGCCAGCAGTGTATTAGAACCGGGACAGGTTAGAGATGGCTACACCTTC
clone_size: NA; d_call: TRBD1; cdr3_length: 13; v_call: TRBV28; j_call: TRBJ1-1; cdr3_aa: CASKEGAPHEAFF; cdr3_nt: TGTGCCAGCAAGGAGGGGGCCCCTCATGAAGCTTTCTTT
clone_size: NA; d_call: NA; cdr3_length: 16; v_call: TRBV5-8; j_call: TRBJ1-5; cdr3_aa: CASSSTGTVVNQPQHF; cdr3_nt: TGTGCCAGCAGCTCAACCGGGACTGTCGTCAATCAGCCCCAGCATTTT
clone_size: NA; d_call: NA; cdr3_length: 15; v_call: TRBV19; j_call: TRBJ1-1; cdr3_aa: CASSSPGSLSTEAFF; cdr3_nt: TGTGCCAGTAGTAGTCCGGGATCCCTTTCCACTGAAGCTTTCTTT
clone_size: NA; d_call: TRBD1; cdr3_length: 17; v_call: TRBV24-1; j_call: TRBJ1-3; cdr3_aa: CAARGVDSGVGGNTIYF; cdr3_nt: TGTGCCGCCAGGGGGGTGGACAGCGGAGTTGGAGGAAACACCATATATTTT
clone_size: NA; d_call: TRBD2; cdr3_length: 16; v_call: TRBV19; j_call: TRBJ2-2; cdr3_aa: CASSISGRTNTGELFF; cdr3_nt: TGTGCCAGTAGTATCAGCGGGAGGACGAACACCGGGGAGCTGTTTTTT
clone_size: NA; d_call: NA; cdr3_length: 13; v_call: TRBV6-1; j_call: TRBJ1-2; cdr3_aa: CASSEGMGGGYTF; cdr3_nt: TGTGCCAGCAGTGAAGGGATGGGGGGTGGCTACACCTTC
clone_size: NA; d_call: TRBD1; cdr3_length: 17; v_call: TRBV28; j_call: TRBJ1-2; cdr3_aa: CASIGAGTGGTNYGYTF; cdr3_nt: TGTGCCAGCATTGGGGCCGGGACAGGGGGCACTAACTATGGCTACACCTTC